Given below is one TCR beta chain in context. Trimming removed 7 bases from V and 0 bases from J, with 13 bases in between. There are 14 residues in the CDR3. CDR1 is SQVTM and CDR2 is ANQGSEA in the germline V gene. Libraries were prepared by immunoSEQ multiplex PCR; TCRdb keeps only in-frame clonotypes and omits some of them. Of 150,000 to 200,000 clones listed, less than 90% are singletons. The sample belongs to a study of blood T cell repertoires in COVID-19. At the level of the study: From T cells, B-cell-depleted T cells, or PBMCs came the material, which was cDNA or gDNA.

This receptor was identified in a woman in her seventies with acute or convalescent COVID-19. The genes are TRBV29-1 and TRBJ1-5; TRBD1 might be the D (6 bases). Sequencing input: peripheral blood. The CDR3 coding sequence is TGCAGCGCCGGGGACATTGATAGCAATCAGCCCCAGCATTTT. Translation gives CSAGDIDSNQPQHF.